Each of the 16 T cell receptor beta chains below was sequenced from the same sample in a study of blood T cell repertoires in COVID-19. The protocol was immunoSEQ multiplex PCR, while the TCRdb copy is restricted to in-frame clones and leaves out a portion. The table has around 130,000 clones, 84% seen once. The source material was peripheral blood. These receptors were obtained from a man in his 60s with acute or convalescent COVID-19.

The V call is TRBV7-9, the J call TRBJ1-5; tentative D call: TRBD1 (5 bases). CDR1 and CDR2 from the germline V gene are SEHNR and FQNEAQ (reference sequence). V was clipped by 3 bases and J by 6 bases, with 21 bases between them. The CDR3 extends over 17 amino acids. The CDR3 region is CASSLDRDGGWPQPQHF. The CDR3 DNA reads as TGTGCCAGCAGCTTGGACCGGGACGGGGGATGGCCTCAGCCCCAGCATTTT. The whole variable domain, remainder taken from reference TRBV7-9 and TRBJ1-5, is DTGVSQNPRHKITKRGQNVTFRCDPISEHNRLYWYRQTLGQGPEFLTYFQNEAQLEKSRLLSDRFSAERPKGSFSTLEIQRTEQGDSAMYLCASSLDRDGGWPQPQHFGDGTRLSIL.

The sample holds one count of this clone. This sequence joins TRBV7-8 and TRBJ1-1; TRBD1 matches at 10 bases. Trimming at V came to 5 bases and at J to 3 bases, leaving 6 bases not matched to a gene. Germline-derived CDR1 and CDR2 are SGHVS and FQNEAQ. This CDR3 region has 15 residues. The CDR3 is CASSPRTGGYTEAFF. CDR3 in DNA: TGTGCCAGCAGCCCCCGGACAGGGGGGTACACTGAAGCTTTCTTT.

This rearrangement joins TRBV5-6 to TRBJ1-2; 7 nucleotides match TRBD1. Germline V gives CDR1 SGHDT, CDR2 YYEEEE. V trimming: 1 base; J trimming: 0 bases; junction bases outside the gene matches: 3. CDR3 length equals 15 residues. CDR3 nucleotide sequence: TGTGCCAGCAGCTTGATTGGACAGGCTAACTATGGCTACACCTTC. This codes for CASSLIGQANYGYTF.

The CDR3 sequence: CASSLSGGSGNTIYF. Written as DNA, the CDR3 is TGCGCCAGCAGCTTATCGGGGGGATCTGGAAACACCATATATTTT. The chain joins TRBV5-1 to TRBJ1-3, with D maybe TRBD1 (5 bases). The germline V and J ends were trimmed by 2 bases and 1 base, with 10 bases remaining between them. CDR3 length: 15 residues. CDR1 SGHRS and CDR2 YFSETQ come from the germline V gene.

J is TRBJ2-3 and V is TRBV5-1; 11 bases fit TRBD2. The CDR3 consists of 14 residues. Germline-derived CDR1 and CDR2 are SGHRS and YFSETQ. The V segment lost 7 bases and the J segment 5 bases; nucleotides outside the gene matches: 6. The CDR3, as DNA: TGCGCCAGCCGACTAGCGGGGCTTGAAGATACGCAGTATTTT. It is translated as CASRLAGLEDTQYF.

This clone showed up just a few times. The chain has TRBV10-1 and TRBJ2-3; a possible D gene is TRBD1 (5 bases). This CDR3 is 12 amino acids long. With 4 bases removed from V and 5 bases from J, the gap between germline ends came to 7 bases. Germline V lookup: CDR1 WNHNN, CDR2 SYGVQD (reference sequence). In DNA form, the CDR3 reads TGCGCCAGCAGTGGAAGGGGAGATACGCAGTATTTT. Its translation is CASSGRGDTQYF.

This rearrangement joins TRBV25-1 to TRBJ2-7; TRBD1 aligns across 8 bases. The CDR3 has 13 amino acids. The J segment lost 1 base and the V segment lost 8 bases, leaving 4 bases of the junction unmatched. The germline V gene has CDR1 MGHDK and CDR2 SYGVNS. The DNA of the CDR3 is TGTGCCAGCGCCGGACAGGGATCCTACGAGCAGTACTTC. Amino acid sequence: CASAGQGSYEQYF.

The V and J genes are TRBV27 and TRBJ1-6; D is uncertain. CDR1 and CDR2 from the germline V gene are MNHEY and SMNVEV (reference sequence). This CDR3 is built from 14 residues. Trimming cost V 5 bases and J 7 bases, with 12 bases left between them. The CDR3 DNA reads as TGTGCCAGCAGTCTCCGGGGTGCAAATTCACCCCTCCACTTT. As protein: CASSLRGANSPLHF.

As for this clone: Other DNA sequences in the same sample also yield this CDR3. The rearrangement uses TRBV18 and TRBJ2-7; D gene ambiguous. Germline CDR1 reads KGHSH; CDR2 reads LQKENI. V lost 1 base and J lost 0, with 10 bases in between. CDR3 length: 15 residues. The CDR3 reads CASSPLSGSSYEQYF. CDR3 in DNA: TGTGCCAGCTCACCACTCTCCGGTAGCTCCTACGAGCAGTACTTC.

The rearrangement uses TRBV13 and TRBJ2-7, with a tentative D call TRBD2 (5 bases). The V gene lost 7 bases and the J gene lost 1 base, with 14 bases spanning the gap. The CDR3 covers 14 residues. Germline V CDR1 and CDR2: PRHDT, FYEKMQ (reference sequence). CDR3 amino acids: CASTPPGKSYEQYF. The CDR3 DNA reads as TGTGCCAGCACCCCTCCCGGGAAGTCCTACGAGCAGTACTTC.

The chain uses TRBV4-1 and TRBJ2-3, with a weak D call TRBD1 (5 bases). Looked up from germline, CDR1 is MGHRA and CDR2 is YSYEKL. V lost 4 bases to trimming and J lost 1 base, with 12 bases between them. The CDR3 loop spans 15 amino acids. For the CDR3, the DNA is TGCGCCAGCAGCCTTCAGGGAAGTCGCACAGATACGCAGTATTTT. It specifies CASSLQGSRTDTQYF.

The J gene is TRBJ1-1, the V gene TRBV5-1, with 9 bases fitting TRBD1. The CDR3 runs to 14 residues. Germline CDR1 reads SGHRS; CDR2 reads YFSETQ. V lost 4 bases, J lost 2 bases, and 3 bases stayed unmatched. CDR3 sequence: CASSGTGLNTEAFF. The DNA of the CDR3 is TGCGCCAGCAGCGGGACAGGGCTAAACACTGAAGCTTTCTTT.

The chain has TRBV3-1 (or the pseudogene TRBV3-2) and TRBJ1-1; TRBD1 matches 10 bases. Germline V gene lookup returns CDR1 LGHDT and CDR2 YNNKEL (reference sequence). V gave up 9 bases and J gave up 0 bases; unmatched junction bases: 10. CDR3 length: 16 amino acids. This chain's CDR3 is CASSRDRGLMNTEAFF. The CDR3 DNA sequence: TGTGCCAGTTCCCGGGACAGGGGCCTGATGAACACTGAAGCTTTCTTT.

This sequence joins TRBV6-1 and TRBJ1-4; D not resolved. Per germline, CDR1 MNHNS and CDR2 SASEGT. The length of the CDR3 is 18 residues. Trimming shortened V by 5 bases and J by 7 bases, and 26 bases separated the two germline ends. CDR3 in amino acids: CASSKDGIRGAIGEKLFF. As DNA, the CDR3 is TGTGCCAGCAGTAAAGACGGGATTCGTGGAGCTATAGGTGAAAAACTGTTTTTT.

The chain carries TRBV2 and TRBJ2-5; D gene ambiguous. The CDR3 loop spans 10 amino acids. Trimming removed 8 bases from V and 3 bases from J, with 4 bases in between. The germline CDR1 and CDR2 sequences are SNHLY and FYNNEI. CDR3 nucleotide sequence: TGTGCCAGCGGAGAAGAGACCCAGTACTTC. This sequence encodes CASGEETQYF. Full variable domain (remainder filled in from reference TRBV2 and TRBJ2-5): EPEVTQTPSHQVTQMGQEVILRCVPISNHLYFYWYRQILGQKVEFLVSFYNNEISEKSEIFDDQFSVERPDGSNFTLKIRSTKLEDSAMYFCASGEETQYFGPGTRLLVL.

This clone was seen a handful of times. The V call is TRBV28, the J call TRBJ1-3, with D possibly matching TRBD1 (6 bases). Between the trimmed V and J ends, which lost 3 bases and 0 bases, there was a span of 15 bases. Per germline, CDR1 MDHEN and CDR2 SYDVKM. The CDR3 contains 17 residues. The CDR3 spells CASSLVTGTLSGNTIYF. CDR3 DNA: TGTGCCAGCAGTTTGGTTACAGGGACCCTCTCTGGAAACACCATATATTTT.